Listed here are 24 T cell receptor beta chains from one sample, sequenced in a study of STAT5B mutations in CD4+ large granular lymphocyte leukemia. The table came from immunoSEQ multiplex PCR; TCRdb's copy has only in-frame clones and leaves some out. The data contain 20,000 to 25,000 clones, roughly 77% of them singletons. Sequencing input: CD4+ T cells from blood buffy coats. The receptors stem from a human donor in good health.

The chain combines TRBV27 with TRBJ1-5; 10 bases agree with TRBD1. The CDR3 sequence is 15 residues long. The V and J ends lost 7 bases and 5 bases, in that order; junction bases with no gene match: 8. CDR1 and CDR2 from the germline V gene are MNHEY and SMNVEV (reference sequence). CDR3 sequence: CASNSLGTGDQPQHF. The CDR3, as DNA: TGTGCCAGCAACTCATTGGGGACAGGGGATCAGCCCCAGCATTTT.

The chain uses TRBV2 and TRBJ2-6; the match to TRBD1 covers 12 bases. Germline V lookup: CDR1 SNHLY, CDR2 FYNNEI. Trimming took 8 bases from V and 3 from J; bases not matched to a gene: 8. CDR3 length: 17 amino acids. The CDR3 DNA is TGTGCCAGCGGTATCGGGACAGGGGGCGTTGGGGCCAACGTCCTGACTTTC. Translation gives CASGIGTGGVGANVLTF.

V usage is TRBV5-1 and J usage is TRBJ2-7; TRBD1 matches 7 bases. Germline CDR1 SGHRS, CDR2 YFSETQ. CDR3 size: 15 residues. V lost 5 bases to trimming and J lost 2 bases; unmatched junction nucleotides: 10. CDR3 region: CASRLGTDIAYEQYF. In DNA, the CDR3 is TGCGCCAGCAGGCTCGGGACAGATATAGCCTACGAGCAGTACTTC. Variable domain in full (rest from reference TRBV5-1 and TRBJ2-7): KAGVTQTPRYLIKTRGQQVTLSCSPISGHRSVSWYQQTPGQGLQFLFEYFSETQRNKGNFPGRFSGRQFSNSRSEMNVSTLELGDSALYLCASRLGTDIAYEQYFGPGTRLTVT.

This clone has only a few counts. The chain recombines TRBV7-1 with TRBJ1-4; D gene uncertain. TRBV7-1 is designated an ORF whose function remains uncertain. V was clipped by 4 bases and J by 8 bases, with 14 bases between them. The CDR3 sequence is 14 residues long. CDR3 in DNA: TGTGCCAGCAGCTTACGGAGGGAGGACGAAAAACTGTTTTTT. Protein product: CASSLRREDEKLFF.

The gene calls are TRBV15 and TRBJ1-5, with a possible D match to TRBD1 (5 bases). From germline, CDR1 is LNHNV and CDR2 YYDKDF (reference sequence). The CDR3 is made up of 17 amino acids. The V and J ends lost 1 base and 0 bases respectively, with 13 bases between them. CDR3 residues: CATSRGGRGDSNQPQHF. The CDR3 region has the DNA TGTGCCACCAGCAGAGGGGGAAGGGGAGATAGCAATCAGCCCCAGCATTTT.

The chain joins TRBV19 to TRBJ2-7; the match to TRBD1 covers 12 bases. The germline gives CDR1 LNHDA, CDR2 SQIVND (reference sequence). The CDR3 consists of 15 residues. J was trimmed by 7 bases and V by 5 bases; bases with no gene match: 9. The chain's CDR3 is CASSPPGTGGVEQYF. CDR3 sequence (DNA): TGTGCCAGTAGTCCCCCCGGGACAGGGGGCGTGGAGCAGTACTTC.

The DNA of the CDR3 is TGTGCTAGTGGTGTCGGGACGCAACCTAGCACAGATACGCAGTATTTT. Translated: CASGVGTQPSTDTQYF. V gene TRBV12-5 combines with J gene TRBJ2-3; D may correspond to TRBD1 or TRBD2 (5 bases each). The V and J ends lost 5 bases and 0 bases respectively, with 15 bases between them. CDR1 is LGHNT, CDR2 FRNRAP, per germline. The CDR3 runs to 16 residues. Full variable domain (outside the CDR3, taken from reference TRBV12-5 and TRBJ2-3): DARVTQTPRHKVTEMGQEVTMRCQPILGHNTVFWYRQTMMQGLELLAYFRNRAPLDDSGMPKDRFSAEMPDATLATLKIQPSEPRDSAVYFCASGVGTQPSTDTQYFGPGTRLTVL.

This chain uses TRBV11-2 with TRBJ2-5; 11 bases are shared with TRBD1. Germline V gives CDR1 SGHAT, CDR2 FQNNGV. This CDR3 region has 15 residues. Germline trimming cut 5 bases from V and 9 bases from J; bases unmatched to any gene: 11. The DNA of the CDR3 is TGTGCCAGCAGCAAACCGGGACAGGGGGAATTTTCCCAGTACTTC. It specifies CASSKPGQGEFSQYF.

V and J are TRBV19 and TRBJ2-3; D possibly uses TRBD1 or TRBD2 (5 bases each). V was clipped by 3 bases and J by 5 bases, with 12 bases between them. Per the germline V gene, CDR1 is LNHDA and CDR2 is SQIVND (reference sequence). This CDR3 has 14 residues. DNA for the CDR3: TGTGCCAGTAGTATCCGGCGTGGGGGAGATACGCAGTATTTT. This gives the protein CASSIRRGGDTQYF.

The chain has TRBV6-1 and TRBJ2-5; D gene ambiguous. Germline lookup yields CDR1 MNHNS and CDR2 SASEGT. This CDR3 spans 14 amino acids. With 2 bases removed from V and 5 bases from J, the gap between germline ends came to 12 bases. The CDR3 sequence is CASSEMRPWETQYF. In DNA form, the CDR3 reads TGTGCCAGCAGTGAAATGAGACCATGGGAGACCCAGTACTTC.

This chain connects TRBV30 to TRBJ2-5; 8 bases match TRBD1. This CDR3 has 13 residues. V lost 4 bases to trimming and J lost 5 bases; unmatched junction nucleotides: 6. Germline V CDR1 and CDR2: GTSNPN, SVGIG (reference sequence). CDR3 sequence (DNA): TGTGCCTGGACTGCCAGGGGGCGGGAGACCCAGTACTTC. Encoded protein: CAWTARGRETQYF.

The rearrangement links TRBV7-2 to TRBJ2-7; a possible D gene is TRBD1 (6 bases). This CDR3 spans 15 amino acids. Germline-derived CDR1 and CDR2 are SGHTA and FQGNSA. V was clipped by 1 base and J by 5 bases, with 15 bases between them. In DNA, the CDR3 is TGTGCCAGCAGCTTAGTTAGAACAGGGATCCACGAGCAGTACTTC. This encodes CASSLVRTGIHEQYF.

The genes are TRBV6-6 and TRBJ1-3; D is unclear. This CDR3 is 14 amino acids long. Germline V gene lookup returns CDR1 MNHNY and CDR2 SVGAGI (reference sequence). The V end lost 8 bases, the J end lost 0 bases, and 11 bases lay between the germline ends. CDR3 in DNA: TGTGCCAGCCTTTTCGGCAGCTCTGGAAACACCATATATTTT. It is translated as CASLFGSSGNTIYF.

The chain uses TRBV5-5 and TRBJ2-1; 11 nucleotides line up with TRBD2. Per the germline V gene, CDR1 is SGHKS and CDR2 is YYEKEE (reference sequence). J gave up 0 bases and V 7 bases, and 18 bases lay outside the gene matches. CDR3 length equals 20 residues. The CDR3 protein is CASFRGLAGGPQSSYNEQFF. In DNA, the CDR3 is TGTGCCAGCTTCCGGGGGCTAGCGGGGGGACCCCAAAGCTCCTACAATGAGCAGTTCTTC.

The chain has TRBV11-2 and TRBJ2-5; D is undetermined. V lost 5 bases and J 6 bases, leaving 16 bases between the germline ends. Germline V lookup: CDR1 SGHAT, CDR2 FQNNGV. The CDR3 is 14 amino acids. In nucleotides, the CDR3 is TGTGCCAGCAGCCCTTCTTCCAGCCGCCAGACCCAGTACTTC. Translated: CASSPSSSRQTQYF.

The chain recombines TRBV9 with TRBJ2-7; D gene uncertain. The CDR3 totals 13 residues. Germline V gene sequence: CDR1 SGDLS, CDR2 YYNGEE. Deletions cut 4 bases from V and 5 bases from J, with 13 bases between. For the CDR3, the DNA is TGTGCCAGCAGCTCCTGGTCTCGTGACGAGCAGTACTTC. Residues: CASSSWSRDEQYF.

This chain joins TRBV14 and TRBJ2-1; D might be TRBD1 (6 bases). Germline assignment: CDR1 SGHDN and CDR2 FVKESK. Trimming took off 5 bases at V and 0 bases at J, with 20 bases between the two ends. This CDR3 region has 18 residues. This chain's CDR3 is CASSKRAAGVVSYNEQFF. CDR3 nucleotide sequence: TGTGCCAGCAGCAAGAGGGCTGCAGGGGTCGTCTCCTACAATGAGCAGTTCTTC.

The chain recombines TRBV19 with TRBJ1-2; D gene ambiguous. CDR1 LNHDA and CDR2 SQIVND come from the germline V gene (reference sequence). Trimming took 5 bases from V and 3 from J, leaving 13 bases between them. The length of the CDR3 is 14 residues. The CDR3 DNA follows: TGTGCCAGTAGTGGTCCGGGGTACGACTATGGCTACACCTTC. As protein: CASSGPGYDYGYTF.

The chain uses TRBV11-3 and TRBJ2-5; no firm D call. With 3 bases removed from V and 1 base from J, the gap between germline ends came to 12 bases. CDR1 SGHNT and CDR2 YENEEA come from the germline V gene. The CDR3 is 15 amino acids. CDR3 loop: CASSFPLRGQETQYF. DNA for the CDR3: TGTGCCAGCAGCTTCCCTCTGCGTGGCCAAGAGACCCAGTACTTC.

The chain carries TRBV15 and TRBJ1-1, with TRBD1 as a possible D gene (5 bases). Germline V gene lookup returns CDR1 LNHNV and CDR2 YYDKDF (reference sequence). The CDR3 consists of 14 residues. V lost 0 bases and J 12 bases, leaving 17 bases between the germline ends. CDR3 in amino acids: CATSREGLGAVPFF. CDR3 nucleotides: TGTGCCACCAGCAGAGAGGGGCTTGGGGCTGTACCTTTCTTT. Drawing the rest from reference TRBV15 and TRBJ1-1, the complete variable domain is DAMVIQNPRYQVTQFGKPVTLSCSQTLNHNVMYWYQQKSSQAPKLLFHYYDKDFNNEADTPDNFQSRRPNTSFCFLDIRSPGLGDTAMYLCATSREGLGAVPFFGQGTRLTVV.

This clone has just a few counts. The chain couples TRBV7-6 to TRBJ2-2; D not certain. There are 15 residues in the CDR3. Germline V gives CDR1 SGHVS, CDR2 FNYEAQ. V shed 0 bases and J shed 4 bases, with 9 bases lying between them. The CDR3 sequence: CASSLALTGTGELFF. Here the CDR3 DNA reads TGTGCCAGCAGCTTAGCTTTGACGGGCACCGGGGAGCTGTTTTTT. The whole variable domain, filled in from reference TRBV7-6 and TRBJ2-2, reads GAGVSQSPRYKVTKRGQDVALRCDPISGHVSLYWYRQALGQGPEFLTYFNYEAQQDKSGLPNDRFSAERPEGSISTLTIQRTEQRDSAMYRCASSLALTGTGELFFGEGSRLTVL.

The genes are TRBV12-5 and TRBJ1-5; D unresolved. Between the trimmed V and J ends, which lost 6 bases and 0 bases, there was a span of 21 bases. Germline values: CDR1 LGHNT, CDR2 FRNRAP. The CDR3 is 18 residues long. The CDR3 bases are TGTGCTAGTGGCGAGAGGGATACACCTCCCTATAGCAATCAGCCCCAGCATTTT. This gives the protein CASGERDTPPYSNQPQHF.

The CDR3 reads CASSLGGNYYNEQFF. The CDR3 DNA reads TGTGCCAGCAGCTTAGGCGGAAATTACTACAATGAGCAGTTCTTC. The rearrangement uses TRBV7-2 and TRBJ2-1; D unclear. The CDR3 extends over 15 amino acids. V was clipped by 1 base and J by 3 bases, with 10 bases between them. CDR1 and CDR2 (germline): SGHTA, FQGNSA.

This chain joins TRBV5-1 and TRBJ2-5; unclear D gene. Germline V gives CDR1 SGHRS, CDR2 YFSETQ. The CDR3 consists of 16 residues. V was trimmed by 4 bases and J by 4 bases, leaving 20 bases between them. CDR3 nucleotides: TGCGCCAGCAGCGTATCAGGACCCTCACGACGAGAGACCCAGTACTTC. It translates to CASSVSGPSRRETQYF.